The 22 T cell receptor beta chains below come from one sample, sequenced in a study of technical replicates of blood from several donors. Sequencing used immunoSEQ multiplex PCR; TCRdb keeps in-frame clones, though not all of them. The sample consists of about 88,000 clones, around 90% of them appearing once. Sequencing was done on a sample of T cells isolated from PBMCs. Receptors were obtained from a human donor in good health.

This chain connects TRBV5-6 to TRBJ1-2; TRBD1 agrees at 8 bases. CDR1 is SGHDT, CDR2 YYEEEE, per germline. The trim removed 1 base at V and 1 base at J, leaving 3 bases unmatched. The CDR3 runs 15 residues. The CDR3 nucleotides are TGTGCCAGCAGCTTGTGGGACAGGAGTAACTATGGCTACACCTTC. Translation gives CASSLWDRSNYGYTF. The complete variable domain, with remaining parts taken from reference TRBV5-6 and TRBJ1-2, reads DAGVTQSPTHLIKTRGQQVTLRCSPKSGHDTVSWYQQALGQGPQFIFQYYEEEERQRGNFPDRFSGHQFPNYSSELNVNALLLGDSALYLCASSLWDRSNYGYTFGSGTRLTVV.

The rearrangement joins TRBV11-2 to TRBJ2-1, with 9 bases identical to TRBD2. V was pared by 7 bases and J by 2 bases, with 3 bases of the junction left unmatched. Germline V CDR1 and CDR2: SGHAT, FQNNGV. The CDR3 has 14 residues. The CDR3 DNA follows: TGTGCCAGCAAAGCGGGGGGAACCTACAATGAGCAGTTCTTC. Translated: CASKAGGTYNEQFF.

This rearrangement joins TRBV12-5 to TRBJ1-6; no definite D call. The germline CDR1 and CDR2 sequences are LGHNT and FRNRAP. The CDR3 has 17 amino acids. Trimming shortened V by 6 bases and J by 0 bases, and 15 bases separated the two germline ends. CDR3 DNA: TGTGCTAGTGGCTCTCGACCGGGAAGCTCCTATAATTCACCCCTCCACTTT. Protein product: CASGSRPGSSYNSPLHF.

The V gene is TRBV25-1, the J gene TRBJ1-1; D is ambiguous. The ends were cut back, 2 bases at V and 5 bases at J, with 9 bases in the middle. This CDR3 spans 13 amino acids. Germline V gives CDR1 MGHDK, CDR2 SYGVNS. CDR3 in DNA: TGTGCCAGCAGTGAAGGAGGAACTACTGAAGCTTTCTTT. Residues: CASSEGGTTEAFF. The full variable domain, its missing parts supplied by reference TRBV25-1 and TRBJ1-1, is EADIYQTPRYLVIGTGKKITLECSQTMGHDKMYWYQQDPGMELHLIHYSYGVNSTEKGDLSSESTVSRIRTEHFPLTLESARPSHTSQYLCASSEGGTTEAFFGQGTRLTVV.

The rearrangement joins TRBV10-2 to TRBJ2-6; maybe TRBD1 (6 bases). Germline V lookup: CDR1 WSHSY, CDR2 SAAADI. This CDR3 spans 18 amino acids. V lost 5 bases, J lost 0 bases, and 17 bases lay in between. Here the CDR3 DNA reads TGCGCCAGCAGTATGGACAGCCTGATTTTCTCTGGGGCCAACGTCCTGACTTTC. Translating gives CASSMDSLIFSGANVLTF.

The V gene is TRBV19, the J gene TRBJ1-2; a possible D gene is TRBD1 (5 bases). V dropped 6 bases and J dropped 0 bases, with 11 bases sitting between them. CDR3 size: 14 residues. The germline V gene encodes CDR1 LNHDA and CDR2 SQIVND (reference sequence). The CDR3 reads CASSRQQTNYGYTF. The DNA for the CDR3 is TGTGCCAGTAGCCGACAGCAAACTAACTATGGCTACACCTTC.

The chain combines TRBV30 with TRBJ1-1; D may be TRBD1 (5 bases). Trimming left V 0 bases short and J 4 bases short, with 21 bases between. The CDR3 consists of 17 residues. Germline V CDR1 and CDR2: GTSNPN, SVGIG (reference sequence). The CDR3 DNA follows: TGTGCCTGGAGTGTATGGGGAGGACAACCGGCGAGCACTGAAGCTTTCTTT. This translates into CAWSVWGGQPASTEAFF.

The chain joins TRBV29-1 to TRBJ2-7, with a tentative D call TRBD1 (5 bases). Between the trimmed V and J ends, which lost 4 bases and 1 base, there was a span of 8 bases. Looked up from germline, CDR1 is SQVTM and CDR2 is ANQGSEA. This CDR3 has 12 residues. The CDR3 loop reads CSVGQGSYEQYF. The CDR3 region has the DNA TGCAGCGTTGGGCAGGGATCCTACGAGCAGTACTTC.

In DNA form, the CDR3 reads TGTGCCAGTAGTATAGGACAGCTAAGCACAGATACGCAGTATTTT. Translating gives CASSIGQLSTDTQYF. The chain couples TRBV19 to TRBJ2-3, with a tentative D call TRBD1 (5 bases). Germline lookup yields CDR1 LNHDA and CDR2 SQIVND (reference sequence). Trimming removed 1 base from V and 0 bases from J, with 8 bases in between. The CDR3 runs to 15 residues.

V and J are TRBV18 and TRBJ2-2; D is possibly TRBD1 (5 bases). Trimming removed 4 bases from V and 1 base from J, with 10 bases in between. The CDR3 is 15 amino acids. Per the germline V gene, CDR1 is KGHSH and CDR2 is LQKENI. CDR3 region: CASSQNDRNTGELFF. The CDR3 DNA reads TGTGCCAGCTCACAAAACGACAGGAACACCGGGGAGCTGTTTTTT.

This rearrangement joins TRBV28 to TRBJ1-1; no clear D. V was trimmed by 8 bases and J by 2 bases, leaving 12 bases between them. This CDR3 has 13 residues. Germline V gives CDR1 MDHEN, CDR2 SYDVKM. This CDR3 reads CASAPPQNTEAFF. The CDR3 coding sequence is TGTGCCAGCGCCCCGCCACAAAACACTGAAGCTTTCTTT. The full variable domain, rest sourced from reference TRBV28 and TRBJ1-1, is DVKVTQSSRYLVKRTGEKVFLECVQDMDHENMFWYRQDPGLGLRLIYFSYDVKMKEKGDIPEGYSVSREKKERFSLILESASTNQTSMYLCASAPPQNTEAFFGQGTRLTVV.

This chain joins TRBV28 and TRBJ1-1; no firm D call. This CDR3 comprises 13 residues. Trimming left V 5 bases short and J 1 base short, with 8 bases between. Germline V gene sequence: CDR1 MDHEN, CDR2 SYDVKM. The CDR3 DNA sequence: TGTGCCAGCAGTCCCAATCCGAACACTGAAGCTTTCTTT. It is translated as CASSPNPNTEAFF. The entire variable domain, with the rest obtained from reference TRBV28 and TRBJ1-1, is as follows: DVKVTQSSRYLVKRTGEKVFLECVQDMDHENMFWYRQDPGLGLRLIYFSYDVKMKEKGDIPEGYSVSREKKERFSLILESASTNQTSMYLCASSPNPNTEAFFGQGTRLTVV.

This clone has a single count. This chain links TRBV6-6 with TRBJ2-5; a weak D match, TRBD2 (7 bases). The CDR3 is made up of 16 amino acids. Per the germline V gene, CDR1 is MNHNY and CDR2 is SVGAGI (reference sequence). Trimming removed 1 base at V and 5 bases at J, with 17 bases between. The CDR3 sequence is CASSYYVSGGGETQYF. The CDR3 DNA reads as TGTGCCAGCAGTTACTACGTCTCGGGGGGCGGGGAGACCCAGTACTTC.

This clone was detected only once. V gene TRBV4-1 combines with J gene TRBJ2-7; 10 positions match TRBD2. Unmatched junction bases numbered 9, after V lost 0 bases and J lost 1 base. This CDR3 comprises 18 residues. Germline CDR1 reads MGHRA; CDR2 reads YSYEKL. CDR3 in DNA: TGCGCCAGCAGCCAAGACTTTAACAGACTAGCGGGTTCCTACGAGCAGTACTTC. Translation: CASSQDFNRLAGSYEQYF.

The table lists this clone with a count of one. The chain links TRBV7-9 to TRBJ2-1, with 11 bases aligning to TRBD2. Germline V CDR1 and CDR2: SEHNR, FQNEAQ (reference sequence). The CDR3 loop spans 18 amino acids. V trimming: 5 bases; J trimming: 4 bases; junction bases outside the gene matches: 13. This chain's CDR3 is CASSPGGETSGEYNEQFF. In DNA, the CDR3 is TGTGCCAGCAGCCCGGGCGGCGAGACTAGCGGGGAATACAATGAGCAGTTCTTC.

The V call is TRBV6-5, the J call TRBJ2-7; TRBD2 matches 7 bases. The CDR3 length is 15 residues. Looked up from germline, CDR1 is MNHEY and CDR2 is SVGAGI. J was trimmed by 4 bases and V by 8 bases; bases with no gene match: 14. The CDR3 reads CASSRREGSSYEQYF. CDR3 in DNA: TGTGCCAGCTCTAGAAGGGAGGGCTCCTCATACGAGCAGTACTTC.

The chain links TRBV5-1 to TRBJ2-3; 9 bases fit TRBD1. The ends lost 0 bases at V and 4 bases at J; junction bases unmatched: 6. The germline V gene has CDR1 SGHRS and CDR2 YFSETQ. The CDR3 sequence is 16 residues long. The CDR3 bases are TGCGCCAGCAGCTTGGGAATCGGGACAGGGTCAGATACGCAGTATTTT. Translated: CASSLGIGTGSDTQYF.

The V call is TRBV9, the J call TRBJ2-2; 13 bases agree with TRBD2. Per germline, CDR1 SGDLS and CDR2 YYNGEE. There are 17 residues in the CDR3. With 2 bases clipped from V and 3 bases from J, the junction kept 4 bases outside the gene matches. This chain's CDR3 is CASSVRLAGGHTGELFF. The CDR3 nucleotides read TGTGCCAGCAGCGTGCGACTAGCGGGGGGACACACCGGGGAGCTGTTTTTT. The full variable domain, with the rest looked up from reference TRBV9 and TRBJ2-2, is DSGVTQTPKHLITATGQRVTLRCSPRSGDLSVYWYQQSLDQGLQFLIQYYNGEERAKGNILERFSAQQFPDLHSELNLSSLELGDSALYFCASSVRLAGGHTGELFFGEGSRLTVL.

The gene calls are TRBV11-2 and TRBJ2-4, with 7 nucleotides matching TRBD1. Trimming at V came to 5 bases and at J to 6 bases, leaving 16 bases not matched to a gene. Per germline, CDR1 SGHAT and CDR2 FQNNGV. This CDR3 is built from 17 residues. The CDR3 here is CASSPRLRTQGINIQYF. In nucleotides, the CDR3 is TGTGCCAGCAGCCCACGGCTACGCACACAGGGGATAAACATTCAGTACTTC.

V gene TRBV4-1 combines with J gene TRBJ1-4; possibly TRBD1 for D (5 bases). V lost 4 bases to trimming and J lost 7 bases, with 13 bases between them. The CDR3 is made up of 14 amino acids. Germline-derived CDR1 and CDR2 are MGHRA and YSYEKL. The CDR3 spells CASSLGRWGEKLFF. CDR3 DNA sequence: TGCGCCAGCAGCCTGGGGCGGTGGGGTGAAAAACTGTTTTTT.

V gene TRBV5-5 combines with J gene TRBJ2-7, with TRBD1 as a possible D gene (6 bases). V dropped 4 bases and J dropped 3 bases, with 20 bases sitting between them. The CDR3 length is 16 residues. From germline, CDR1 is SGHKS and CDR2 YYEKEE (reference sequence). The CDR3 region is CASSPRLVDSFYEQYF. CDR3 nucleotides: TGTGCCAGCAGCCCACGGCTAGTGGACAGTTTCTACGAGCAGTACTTC. Full variable domain (rest looked up from reference TRBV5-5 and TRBJ2-7): DAGVTQSPTHLIKTRGQQVTLRCSPISGHKSVSWYQQVLGQGPQFIFQYYEKEERGRGNFPDRFSARQFPNYSSELNVNALLLGDSALYLCASSPRLVDSFYEQYFGPGTRLTVT.

The V and J genes are TRBV10-1 and TRBJ2-7, with D possibly matching TRBD1 (7 bases). This CDR3 has 11 residues. Germline V gives CDR1 WNHNN, CDR2 SYGVQD (reference sequence). Trimming pared 8 bases from V and 11 bases from J, leaving 16 bases between. The CDR3 is CASGGTDAKYF. CDR3 coding DNA: TGCGCCAGCGGAGGGACAGATGCAAAGTACTTC.